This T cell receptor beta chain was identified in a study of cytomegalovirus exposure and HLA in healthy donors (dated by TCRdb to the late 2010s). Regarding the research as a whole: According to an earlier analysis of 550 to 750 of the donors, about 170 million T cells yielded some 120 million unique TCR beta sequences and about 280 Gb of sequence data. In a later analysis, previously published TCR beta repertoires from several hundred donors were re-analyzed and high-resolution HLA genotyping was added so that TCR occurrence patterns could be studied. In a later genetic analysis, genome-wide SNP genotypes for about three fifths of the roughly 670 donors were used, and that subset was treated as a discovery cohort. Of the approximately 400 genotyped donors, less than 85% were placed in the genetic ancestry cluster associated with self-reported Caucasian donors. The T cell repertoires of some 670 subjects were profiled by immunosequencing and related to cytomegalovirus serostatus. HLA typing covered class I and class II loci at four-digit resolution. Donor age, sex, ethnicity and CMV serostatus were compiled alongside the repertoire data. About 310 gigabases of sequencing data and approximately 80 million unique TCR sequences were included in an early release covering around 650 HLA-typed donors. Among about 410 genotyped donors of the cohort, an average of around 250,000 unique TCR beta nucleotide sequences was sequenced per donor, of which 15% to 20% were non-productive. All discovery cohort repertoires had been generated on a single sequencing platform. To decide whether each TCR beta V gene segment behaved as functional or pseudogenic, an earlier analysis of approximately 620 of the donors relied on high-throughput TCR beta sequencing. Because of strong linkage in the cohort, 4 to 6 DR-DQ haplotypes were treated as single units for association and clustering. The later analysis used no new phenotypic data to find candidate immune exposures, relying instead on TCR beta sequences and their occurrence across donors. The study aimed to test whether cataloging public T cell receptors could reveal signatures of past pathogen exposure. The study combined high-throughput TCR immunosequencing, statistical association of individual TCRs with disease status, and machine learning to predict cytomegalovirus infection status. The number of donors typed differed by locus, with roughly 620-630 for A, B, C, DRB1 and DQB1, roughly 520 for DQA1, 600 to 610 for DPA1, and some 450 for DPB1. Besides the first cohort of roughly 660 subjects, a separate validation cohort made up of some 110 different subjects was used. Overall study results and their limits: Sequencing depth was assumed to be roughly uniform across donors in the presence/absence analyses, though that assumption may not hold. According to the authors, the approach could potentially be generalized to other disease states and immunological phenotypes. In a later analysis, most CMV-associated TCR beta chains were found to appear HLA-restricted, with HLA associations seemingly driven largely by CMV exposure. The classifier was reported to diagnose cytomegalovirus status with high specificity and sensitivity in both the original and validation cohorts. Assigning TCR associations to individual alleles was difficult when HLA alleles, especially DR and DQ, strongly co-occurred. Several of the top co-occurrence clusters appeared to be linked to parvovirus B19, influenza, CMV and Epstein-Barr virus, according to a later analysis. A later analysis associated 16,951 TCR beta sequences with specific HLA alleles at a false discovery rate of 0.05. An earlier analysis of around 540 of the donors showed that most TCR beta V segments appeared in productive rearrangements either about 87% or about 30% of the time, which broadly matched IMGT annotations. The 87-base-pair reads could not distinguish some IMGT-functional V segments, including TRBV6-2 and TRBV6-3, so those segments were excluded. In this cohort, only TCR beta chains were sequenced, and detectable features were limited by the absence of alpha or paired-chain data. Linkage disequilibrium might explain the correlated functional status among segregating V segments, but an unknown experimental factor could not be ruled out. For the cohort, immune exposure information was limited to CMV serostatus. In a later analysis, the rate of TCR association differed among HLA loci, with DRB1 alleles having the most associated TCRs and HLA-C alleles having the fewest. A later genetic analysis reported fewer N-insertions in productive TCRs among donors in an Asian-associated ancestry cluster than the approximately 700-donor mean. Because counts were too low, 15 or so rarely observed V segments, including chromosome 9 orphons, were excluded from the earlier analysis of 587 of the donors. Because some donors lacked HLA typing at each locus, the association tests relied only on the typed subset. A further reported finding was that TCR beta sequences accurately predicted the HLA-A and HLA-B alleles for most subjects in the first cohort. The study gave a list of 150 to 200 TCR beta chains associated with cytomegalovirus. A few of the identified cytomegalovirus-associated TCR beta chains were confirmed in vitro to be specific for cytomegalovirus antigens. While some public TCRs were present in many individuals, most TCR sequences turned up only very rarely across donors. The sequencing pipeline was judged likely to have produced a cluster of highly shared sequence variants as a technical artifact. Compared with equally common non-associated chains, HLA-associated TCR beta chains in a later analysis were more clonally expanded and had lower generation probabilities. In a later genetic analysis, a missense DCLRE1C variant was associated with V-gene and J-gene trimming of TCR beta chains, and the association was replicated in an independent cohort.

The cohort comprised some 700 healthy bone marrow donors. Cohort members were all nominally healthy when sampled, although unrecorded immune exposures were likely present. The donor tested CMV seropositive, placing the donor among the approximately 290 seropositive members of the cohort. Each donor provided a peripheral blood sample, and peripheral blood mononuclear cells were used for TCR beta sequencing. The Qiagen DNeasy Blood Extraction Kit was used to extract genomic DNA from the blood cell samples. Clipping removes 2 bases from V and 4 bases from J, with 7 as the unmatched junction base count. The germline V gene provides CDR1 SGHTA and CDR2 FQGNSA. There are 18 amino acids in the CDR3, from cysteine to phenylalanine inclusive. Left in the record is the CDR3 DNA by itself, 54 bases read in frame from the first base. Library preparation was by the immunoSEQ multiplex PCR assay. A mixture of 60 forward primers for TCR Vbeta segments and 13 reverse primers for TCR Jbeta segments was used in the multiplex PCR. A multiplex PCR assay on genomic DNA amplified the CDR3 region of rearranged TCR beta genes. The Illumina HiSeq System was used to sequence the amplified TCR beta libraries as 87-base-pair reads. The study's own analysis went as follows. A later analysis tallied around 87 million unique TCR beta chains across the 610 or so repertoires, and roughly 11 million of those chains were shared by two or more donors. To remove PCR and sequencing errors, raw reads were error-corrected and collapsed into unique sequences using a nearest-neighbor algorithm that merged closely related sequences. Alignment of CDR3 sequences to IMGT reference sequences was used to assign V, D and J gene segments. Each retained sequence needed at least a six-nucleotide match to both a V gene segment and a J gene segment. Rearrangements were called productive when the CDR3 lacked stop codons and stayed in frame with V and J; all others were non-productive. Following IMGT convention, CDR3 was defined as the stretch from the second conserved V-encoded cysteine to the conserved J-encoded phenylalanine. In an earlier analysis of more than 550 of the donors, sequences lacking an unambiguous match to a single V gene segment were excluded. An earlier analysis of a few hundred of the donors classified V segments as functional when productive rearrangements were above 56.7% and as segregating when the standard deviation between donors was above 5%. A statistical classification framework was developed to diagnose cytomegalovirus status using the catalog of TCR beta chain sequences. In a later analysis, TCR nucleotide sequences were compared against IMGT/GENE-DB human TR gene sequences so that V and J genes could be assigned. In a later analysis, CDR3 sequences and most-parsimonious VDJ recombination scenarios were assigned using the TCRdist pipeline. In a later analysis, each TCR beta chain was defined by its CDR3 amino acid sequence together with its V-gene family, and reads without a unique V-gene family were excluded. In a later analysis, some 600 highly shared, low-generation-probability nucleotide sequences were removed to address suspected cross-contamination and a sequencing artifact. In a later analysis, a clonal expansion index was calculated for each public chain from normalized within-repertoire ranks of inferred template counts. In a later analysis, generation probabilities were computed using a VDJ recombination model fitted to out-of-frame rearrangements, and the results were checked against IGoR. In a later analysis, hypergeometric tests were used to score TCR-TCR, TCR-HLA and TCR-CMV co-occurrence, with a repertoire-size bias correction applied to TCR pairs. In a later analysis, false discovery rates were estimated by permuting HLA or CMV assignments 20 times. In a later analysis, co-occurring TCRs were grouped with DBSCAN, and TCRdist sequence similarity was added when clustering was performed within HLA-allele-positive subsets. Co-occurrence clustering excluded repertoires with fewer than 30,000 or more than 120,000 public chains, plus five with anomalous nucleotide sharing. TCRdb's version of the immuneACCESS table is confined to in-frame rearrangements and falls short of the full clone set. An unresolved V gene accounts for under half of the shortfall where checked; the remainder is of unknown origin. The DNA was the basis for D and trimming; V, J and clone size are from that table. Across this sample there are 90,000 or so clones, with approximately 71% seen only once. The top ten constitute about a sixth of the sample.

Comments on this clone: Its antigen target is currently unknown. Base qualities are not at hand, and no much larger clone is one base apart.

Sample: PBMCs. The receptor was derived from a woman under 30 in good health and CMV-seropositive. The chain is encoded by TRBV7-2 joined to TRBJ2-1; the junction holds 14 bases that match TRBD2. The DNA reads TGTGCCAGCAGCTTAACCGGGACTAGCGGGAGCCGTTACAATGAGCAGTTCTTC. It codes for CASSLTGTSGSRYNEQFF.